The sequence of this T cell receptor beta chain was determined in a study of blood T cell repertoires in COVID-19. Study in general: From T cells, B-cell-depleted T cells, or PBMCs came the material, which was cDNA or gDNA.

In the authors' methods: Reference gene primer amplification gave estimated nucleated cell counts. Generated by immunoSEQ multiplex PCR, the TCRdb table keeps only in-frame clones and is missing some. V and J calls and clone size are copied from that table; D and trimming were computed from the DNA. This sample has about 100,000 clones, with around 85% found just once. CDR3 length: 14 amino acids. V gave up 4 bases and J gave up 8 bases, with 15 bases separating them. The sequence was obtained from a woman between 65 and 79 years old with active or convalescent COVID-19. The sequenced sample was peripheral blood. The rearrangement uses TRBV5-7 and TRBJ1-4, with D hard to call. TRBV5-7 is identified as an open reading frame with a role that is uncertain. In DNA, the CDR3 is TGTGCCAGCAGCCTGGGCGGGGATACGGAAAAACTGTTTTTT. Residues: CASSLGGDTEKLFF.